This T cell receptor beta chain was sequenced during a study of cytomegalovirus exposure and HLA in healthy donors. Findings and limits, study-wide: Trimming of TCR beta V- and J-genes showed a link, identified in a later analysis, to a missense DCLRE1C variant.

This clone turned up a few times. Its antigen remains unidentified. The CDR3 totals 12 residues. Germline V gives CDR1 SQVTM, CDR2 ANQGSEA. Trimming removed 3 bases from V and 3 bases from J, with 7 bases in between. The PCR was carried out with 60 Vbeta primers and 13 Jbeta primers. Data came from immunoSEQ multiplex PCR; TCRdb stores just in-frame clones and leaves some out. The table lists approximately 110,000 clones, approximately 69% of them singletons, with 3.2% in the top ten. The source material was PBMCs. The gene calls are TRBV29-1 and TRBJ2-3; TRBD2 might be the D (5 bases). This receptor was obtained from a man aged 25 to 40 in good health and CMV-seronegative. In DNA, the CDR3 is TGCAGCGTTGATACGGGGACAGATACGCAGTATTTT. It yields the protein CSVDTGTDTQYF.